What follows is one T cell receptor (beta chain) and its context. Its antigen is still unknown. The sample originates from a study of cytomegalovirus exposure and HLA in healthy donors. About the research overall: The study placed 80% to 85% of its roughly 400 genotyped donors in the Caucasian-associated ancestry cluster.

Regarding the study as a whole: The study designated 164 TCR beta chains cytomegalovirus-associated.

The PCR had 60 Vbeta and 13 Jbeta primers. Method: immunoSEQ multiplex PCR; TCRdb's copy keeps in-frame clones and lacks some. Here the sample spans 120,000 or so clones, 83% being singletons. Germline CDR1 and CDR2: LNHNV and YYDKDF (reference sequence). Trimming stripped 3 bases from V and 4 bases from J, with 12 bases between. The CDR3 is 14 residues long. Sequencing used PBMCs. This TCR came from a woman in her thirties or forties in good health and CMV-seropositive. This chain joins TRBV15 and TRBJ1-1; D gene uncertain. The CDR3 here is CATSRELPVTEAFF. In DNA form, the CDR3 reads TGTGCCACCAGCAGGGAGTTGCCGGTCACTGAAGCTTTCTTT.